This T cell receptor (beta chain) stems from a study of blood T cell repertoires in COVID-19. Study summary: Some COVID-19 samples were acute and others convalescent; all came from the United States, Italy and Spain.

Libraries were prepared by immunoSEQ multiplex PCR; TCRdb keeps only in-frame clonotypes and omits some of them. The sample yields around 470,000 clones, nearly 90% seen once. Those enrolled in Seattle joined during active infection and were followed longitudinally afterward. This TCR was recovered from a man younger than 35 with COVID-19, enrolled during active disease. Material: peripheral blood.

In DNA form, the CDR3 reads TGTGCCAGCAGCTCGACCGGGACAGTCTACGAGCAGTACTTC. It translates to CASSSTGTVYEQYF. This chain uses TRBV5-6 with TRBJ2-7; 7 bases line up with TRBD1. Germline V lookup: CDR1 SGHDT, CDR2 YYEEEE. Trimming at V came to 3 bases and at J to 3 bases, leaving 6 bases not matched to a gene. The CDR3 contains 14 residues.